This T cell receptor beta chain was found in a study of cytomegalovirus exposure and HLA in healthy donors. Notes on the study in general: Cytomegalovirus association was assigned to about 180 TCR beta chains. Association with HLA alleles at 0.05 false discovery rate was found for around 17,000 TCR beta sequences in a later analysis. The dataset shows that most TCR sequences were rare, while some public TCRs occurred in many donors. Trimming of TCR beta V- and J-genes showed a link, identified in a later analysis, to a missense DCLRE1C variant.

The PCR used 60 Vbeta and 13 Jbeta primers. Some clones are missing from TCRdb's copy, which holds only in-frame ones; the method was immunoSEQ multiplex PCR. The sample shows 90,000 or so clones, just under 70% of them seen only once. Worth noting for this clone: Its antigen is currently unknown.

Germline V lookup: CDR1 SGHRS, CDR2 YFSETQ. This CDR3 has 16 amino acids. Losses at the gene ends were 7 bases for V and 6 bases for J; bases not matched to a gene: 17. This sequence joins TRBV5-1 and TRBJ2-7; 9 bases line up with TRBD1. Material for sequencing was PBMCs. The receptor's source is a man aged 50 to 59 in good health and CMV-seronegative. DNA for the CDR3: TGCGCCAGCCTGATTGGGACCGGGACAGGGTCGTCCGAGCAGTACTTC. It encodes CASLIGTGTGSSEQYF.